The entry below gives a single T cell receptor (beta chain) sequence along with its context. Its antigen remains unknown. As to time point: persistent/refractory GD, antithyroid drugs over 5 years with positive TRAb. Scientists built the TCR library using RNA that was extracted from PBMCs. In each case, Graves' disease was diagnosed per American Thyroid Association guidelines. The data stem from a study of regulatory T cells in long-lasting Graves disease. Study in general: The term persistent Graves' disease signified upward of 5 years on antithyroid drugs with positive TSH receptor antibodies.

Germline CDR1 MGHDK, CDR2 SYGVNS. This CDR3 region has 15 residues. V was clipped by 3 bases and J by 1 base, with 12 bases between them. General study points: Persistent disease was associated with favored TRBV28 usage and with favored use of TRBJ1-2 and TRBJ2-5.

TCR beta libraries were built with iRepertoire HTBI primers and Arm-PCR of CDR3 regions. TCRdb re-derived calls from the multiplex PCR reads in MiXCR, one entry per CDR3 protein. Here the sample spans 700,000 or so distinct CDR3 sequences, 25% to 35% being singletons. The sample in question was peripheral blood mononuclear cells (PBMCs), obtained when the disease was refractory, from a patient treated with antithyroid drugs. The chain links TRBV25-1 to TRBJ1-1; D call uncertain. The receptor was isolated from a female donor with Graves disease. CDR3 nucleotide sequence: TGTGCCAGCAGTGACTTGACACGGCCGAACACTGAAGCTTTCTTT. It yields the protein CASSDLTRPNTEAFF.